The next 21 T cell receptor beta chains were all read from a single sample in a study of cytomegalovirus exposure and HLA in healthy donors. The PCR was carried out with 60 Vbeta primers and 13 Jbeta primers. TCRdb's copy holds only in-frame clones and misses some; the assay was immunoSEQ multiplex PCR. This sample yields some 100,000 clones, of which around 81% are seen a single time; around 2.1% belongs to the top ten. Sequencing was performed on PBMCs. These TCRs come from a woman aged 30 to 39 in good health and CMV-seronegative.

This chain joins TRBV5-1 and TRBJ2-3; D is unresolved. The CDR3 extends over 13 amino acids. Germline V gene data show CDR1 as SGHRS and CDR2 as YFSETQ. Between the trimmed V and J ends, which lost 0 bases and 4 bases, there was a span of 6 bases. CDR3 sequence: CASSLGYSDTQYF. CDR3 in DNA: TGCGCCAGCAGCTTGGGTTACTCAGATACGCAGTATTTT.

The gene calls are TRBV7-9 and TRBJ2-3; 7 bases fit TRBD1. The J segment lost 2 bases and the V segment lost 2 bases, leaving 7 bases of the junction unmatched. Looked up from germline, CDR1 is SEHNR and CDR2 is FQNEAQ (reference sequence). The CDR3 runs to 16 residues. The CDR3 loop reads CASSLRAGQDTDTQYF. CDR3 in DNA: TGTGCCAGCAGCTTAAGGGCAGGACAGGACACAGATACGCAGTATTTT.

This clone was recorded a few times. The genes are TRBV19 and TRBJ1-5; unclear D gene. Germline V gene data show CDR1 as LNHDA and CDR2 as SQIVND (reference sequence). The V end lost 8 bases, the J end lost 2 bases, and 16 bases lay between the germline ends. This CDR3 region has 15 residues. The CDR3 reads CASQGGKSGNQPQHF. As DNA, the CDR3 is TGTGCCAGTCAAGGAGGGAAAAGTGGCAATCAGCCCCAGCATTTT.

This chain joins TRBV11-2 and TRBJ2-5, with 7 bases identical to TRBD1. The better agreement between TRBJ2-7 and the DNA end casts doubt on the J call. This CDR3 is 15 amino acids long. The V gene's germline CDR1 is SGHAT and CDR2 FQNNGV. CDR3 in DNA: TGTGCCAGCAGACGAACGACGGGACAGAGCTACGAGCAGTACTTC. It encodes CASRRTTGQSYEQYF.

The V and J genes are TRBV28 and TRBJ1-4; 8 bases are a match to TRBD1. V lost 1 base, J lost 4 bases, and 11 bases stayed unmatched. Looked up from germline, CDR1 is MDHEN and CDR2 is SYDVKM. CDR3 length: 18 residues. CDR3 nucleotides: TGTGCCAGCAGTTTATCGTGGGGCAGGGGGCCGGATAATGAAAAACTGTTTTTT. As protein: CASSLSWGRGPDNEKLFF.

The table lists this clone with a count of one. The genes are TRBV29-1 and TRBJ2-1; 10 bases line up with TRBD2. CDR3 length: 15 amino acids. Germline loops: CDR1 SQVTM, CDR2 ANQGSEA. V trimming: 4 bases; J trimming: 4 bases; junction bases outside the gene matches: 7. The CDR3 reads CSVATTSGIYNEQFF. The DNA of the CDR3 is TGCAGCGTTGCCACAACTAGCGGGATTTACAATGAGCAGTTCTTC.

The chain links TRBV5-6 to TRBJ2-2; D remains ambiguous. This CDR3 comprises 15 residues. From germline, CDR1 is SGHDT and CDR2 YYEEEE. Trimming cost V 0 bases and J 0 bases, with 6 bases left between them. The CDR3 region is CASSLVPANTGELFF. Written as DNA, the CDR3 is TGTGCCAGCAGCTTGGTGCCGGCGAACACCGGGGAGCTGTTTTTT.

This clone was seen a single time. The chain is built from TRBV4-1 and TRBJ2-3, with 9 positions matching TRBD2. Germline V lookup: CDR1 MGHRA, CDR2 YSYEKL. The CDR3 extends over 16 amino acids. The V and J ends lost 2 bases and 2 bases, in that order; junction bases with no gene match: 5. The CDR3 region has the DNA TGCGCCAGCAGCCAACTAGCGGGACCTAACACAGATACGCAGTATTTT. Its protein is CASSQLAGPNTDTQYF.

There are a few counts of this clone. The chain joins TRBV13 to TRBJ2-7; 8 nucleotides agree with TRBD1. V dropped 4 bases and J dropped 5; count of bases not matched to a gene: 7. In germline, CDR1 is PRHDT, CDR2 FYEKMQ (reference sequence). CDR3 length: 14 amino acids. In DNA, the CDR3 is TGTGCCAGCAGCTCCAGACAGGGGATCAACGAGCAGTACTTC. This translates into CASSSRQGINEQYF.

The chain has TRBV10-2 and TRBJ1-1; 7 bases are shared with TRBD1. V lost 3 bases and J lost 4; bases outside the gene matches: 17. The CDR3 runs to 18 residues. Germline-derived CDR1 and CDR2 are WSHSY and SAAADI. The CDR3 nucleotides are TGCGCCAGCAGTGAAACCATCTTGGAGGGGGCGGGCGGCACTGAAGCTTTCTTT. Translating it yields CASSETILEGAGGTEAFF.

This clone was detected a few times. The V and J genes are TRBV4-2 and TRBJ1-4, with D perhaps matching TRBD1 (5 bases). V lost 5 bases and J 0 bases, leaving 10 bases between the germline ends. Per germline, CDR1 LGHNA and CDR2 YNFKEQ. The CDR3 sequence is 15 residues long. The chain's CDR3 is CASSTQVATNEKLFF. CDR3 coding DNA: TGTGCCAGCAGCACACAGGTTGCAACTAATGAAAAACTGTTTTTT.

CDR3 coding DNA: TGTGCCAGCAGTTTAAGGACAGGGTACGATGGCTACACCTTC. Amino acid sequence: CASSLRTGYDGYTF. This chain connects TRBV28 to TRBJ1-2; 8 bases are a match to TRBD1. J gave up 6 bases and V 2 bases, and 5 bases lay outside the gene matches. The CDR3 has 14 residues. Germline V CDR1 and CDR2: MDHEN, SYDVKM.

The V call is TRBV30, the J call TRBJ2-7; 10 bases align to TRBD1. CDR1 and CDR2 from the germline V gene are GTSNPN and SVGIG (reference sequence). This CDR3 region has 14 residues. V lost 5 bases to trimming and J lost 5 bases; unmatched junction nucleotides: 9. CDR3 protein: CAWGTGQGSNEQYF. The CDR3 DNA reads as TGTGCCTGGGGTACGGGACAGGGGAGCAACGAGCAGTACTTC. Full variable domain (missing parts from reference TRBV30 and TRBJ2-7): SQTIHQWPATLVQPVGSPLSLECTVEGTSNPNLYWYRQAAGRGLQLLFYSVGIGQISSEVPQNLSASRPQDRQFILSSKKLLLSDSGFYLCAWGTGQGSNEQYFGPGTRLTVT.

The chain employs TRBV5-5 and TRBJ2-7; 7 nucleotides match TRBD1. V shed 5 bases, J shed 11 bases, and the junction held 13 bases outside the gene matches. The CDR3 is made up of 13 amino acids. Germline values: CDR1 SGHKS, CDR2 YYEKEE (reference sequence). CDR3 coding DNA: TGTGCCAGCAGTCGACAGGGCCCGGAATTTGAGTACTTC. Amino acid sequence: CASSRQGPEFEYF.

V is TRBV10-1 and J is TRBJ1-1; D unresolved. V was cut by 0 bases and J by 5 bases, with 7 bases left in between. CDR1 is WNHNN and CDR2 is SYGVQD in the germline V gene (reference sequence). CDR3 length equals 13 residues. The CDR3 spells CASSESTGTEAFF. In DNA form, the CDR3 reads TGCGCCAGCAGTGAGTCCACCGGGACTGAAGCTTTCTTT.

V usage is TRBV7-6 and J usage is TRBJ2-3; TRBD2 matches 9 bases. CDR1 is SGHVS and CDR2 is FNYEAQ in the germline V gene. Trimming at V came to 2 bases and at J to 1 base, leaving 4 bases not matched to a gene. The CDR3 covers 16 residues. The CDR3 spells CASSLQASGGTDTQYF. DNA of the CDR3: TGTGCCAGCAGCTTACAGGCTAGCGGGGGCACAGATACGCAGTATTTT.

V is TRBV19 and J is TRBJ2-5; 11 bases are a match to TRBD2. Per the germline V gene, CDR1 is LNHDA and CDR2 is SQIVND (reference sequence). The ends lost 1 base at V and 7 bases at J; junction bases unmatched: 5. This CDR3 is built from 15 residues. As DNA, the CDR3 is TGTGCCAGTAGTATAGGACTAGCGGGATCGGGGACCCAGTACTTC. Translating gives CASSIGLAGSGTQYF.

The chain couples TRBV7-3 to TRBJ1-1; D might be TRBD1 (5 bases). CDR1 and CDR2 from the germline V gene are SGHTA and FQGTGA. Trimming pared 5 bases from V and 5 bases from J, leaving 18 bases between. There are 15 residues in the CDR3. The CDR3 spells CASSPSGVSSTEAFF. The DNA for the CDR3 is TGTGCCAGCAGCCCCTCGGGGGTTAGCTCAACTGAAGCTTTCTTT.

This chain joins TRBV10-3 and TRBJ1-4; weak D call: TRBD1 (6 bases). This CDR3 is 14 amino acids long. Per germline, CDR1 ENHRY and CDR2 SYGVKD. Trimming left V 4 bases short and J 4 bases short, with 10 bases between. The CDR3 DNA reads TGTGCCATCAGTGCCTCGGACAGTAATGAAAAACTGTTTTTT. This translates into CAISASDSNEKLFF.

V and J are TRBV5-1 and TRBJ2-1; 7 positions match TRBD1. This CDR3 has 15 amino acids. V lost 4 bases and J lost 7; bases outside the gene matches: 11. Germline CDR1 SGHRS, CDR2 YFSETQ. The CDR3 DNA sequence: TGCGCCAGCAGCATGCCGGGACAGAAGGCGAATGAGCAGTTCTTC. Translation gives CASSMPGQKANEQFF.

In DNA form, the CDR3 reads TGTGCCAGCATAGGCGGGGTGGGGGGGGAGCAGTTCTTC. Translation: CASIGGVGGEQFF. V is TRBV2 and J is TRBJ2-1; TRBD2 agrees at 7 bases. Trimming at V came to 7 bases and at J to 10 bases, leaving 10 bases not matched to a gene. The germline CDR1 and CDR2 sequences are SNHLY and FYNNEI. CDR3 size: 13 residues.